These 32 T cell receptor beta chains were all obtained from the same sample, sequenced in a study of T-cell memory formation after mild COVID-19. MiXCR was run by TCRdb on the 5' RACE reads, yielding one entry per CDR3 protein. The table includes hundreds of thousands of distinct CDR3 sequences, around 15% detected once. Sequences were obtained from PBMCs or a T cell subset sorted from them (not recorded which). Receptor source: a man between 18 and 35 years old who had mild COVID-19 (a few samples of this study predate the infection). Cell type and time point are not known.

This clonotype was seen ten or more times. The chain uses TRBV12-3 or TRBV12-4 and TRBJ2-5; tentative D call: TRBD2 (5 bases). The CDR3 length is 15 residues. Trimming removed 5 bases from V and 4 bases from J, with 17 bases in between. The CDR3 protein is CASSRTEPMGETQYF. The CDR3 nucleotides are TGTGCCAGCAGTCGGACTGAACCCATGGGAGAGACCCAGTACTTC.

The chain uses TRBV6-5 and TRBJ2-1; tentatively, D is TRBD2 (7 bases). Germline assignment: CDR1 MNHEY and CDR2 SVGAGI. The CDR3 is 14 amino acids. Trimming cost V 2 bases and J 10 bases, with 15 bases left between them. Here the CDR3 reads CASSYGGAIKEQFF. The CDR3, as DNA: TGTGCCAGCAGTTACGGGGGGGCGATAAAAGAGCAGTTCTTC.

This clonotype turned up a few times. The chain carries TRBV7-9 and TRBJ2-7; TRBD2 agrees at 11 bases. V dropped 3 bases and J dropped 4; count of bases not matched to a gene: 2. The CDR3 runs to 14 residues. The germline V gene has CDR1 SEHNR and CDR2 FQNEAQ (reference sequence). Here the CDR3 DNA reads TGTGCCAGCAGCTTTAGCGGGGGGGCTTACGAGCAGTACGTC. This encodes CASSFSGGAYEQYV.

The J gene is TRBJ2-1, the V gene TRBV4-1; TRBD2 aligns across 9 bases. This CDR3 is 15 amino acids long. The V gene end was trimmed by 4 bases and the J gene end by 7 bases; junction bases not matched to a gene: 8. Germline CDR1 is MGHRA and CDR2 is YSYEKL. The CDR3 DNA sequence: TGCGCCAGCAGCCCCTACGGGACTAGCCGAAATGAGCAGTTCTTC. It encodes CASSPYGTSRNEQFF.

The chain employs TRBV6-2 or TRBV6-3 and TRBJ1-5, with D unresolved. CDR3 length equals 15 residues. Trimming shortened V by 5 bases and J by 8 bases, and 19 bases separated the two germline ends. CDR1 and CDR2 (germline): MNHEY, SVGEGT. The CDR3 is CASSPPRPSPKPQHF. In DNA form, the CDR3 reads TGTGCCAGCAGTCCTCCGAGGCCCTCCCCTAAGCCCCAGCATTTT.

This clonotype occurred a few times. CDR3 nucleotides: TGTGCCAGCAGTTATGTAAGGGACACTGAAGCTTTCTTT. Its translation: CASSYVRDTEAFF. The chain uses TRBV6-6 and TRBJ1-1; D is unresolved. The germline V and J ends were trimmed by 3 bases and 3 bases, with 8 bases remaining between them. Germline CDR1 reads MNHNY; CDR2 reads SVGAGI (reference sequence). The CDR3 is 13 residues long.

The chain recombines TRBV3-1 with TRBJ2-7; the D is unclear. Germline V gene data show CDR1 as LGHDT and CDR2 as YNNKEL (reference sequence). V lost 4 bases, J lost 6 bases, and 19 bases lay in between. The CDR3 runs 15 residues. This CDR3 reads CASSPSLSHLIEQYV. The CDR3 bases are TGTGCCAGCAGCCCTTCTTTATCCCACCTCATCGAGCAGTACGTC.

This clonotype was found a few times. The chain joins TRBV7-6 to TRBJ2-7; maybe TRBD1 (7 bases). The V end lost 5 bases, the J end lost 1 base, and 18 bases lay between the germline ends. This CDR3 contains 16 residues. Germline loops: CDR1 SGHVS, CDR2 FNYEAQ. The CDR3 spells CASSTGAGQSSYEQYF. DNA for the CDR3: TGTGCCAGCAGCACAGGGGCGGGACAGTCGTCCTACGAGCAGTACTTC. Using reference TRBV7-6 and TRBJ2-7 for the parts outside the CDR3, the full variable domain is GAGVSQSPRYKVTKRGQDVALRCDPISGHVSLYWYRQALGQGPEFLTYFNYEAQQDKSGLPNDRFSAERPEGSISTLTIQRTEQRDSAMYRCASSTGAGQSSYEQYFGPGTRLTVT.

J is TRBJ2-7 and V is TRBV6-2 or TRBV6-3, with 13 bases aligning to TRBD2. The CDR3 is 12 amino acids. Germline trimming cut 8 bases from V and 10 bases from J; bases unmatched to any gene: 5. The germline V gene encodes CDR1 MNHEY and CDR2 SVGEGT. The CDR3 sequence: CASGLAGVLQYF. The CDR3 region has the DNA TGTGCCAGCGGACTAGCGGGGGTTCTCCAGTACTTC.

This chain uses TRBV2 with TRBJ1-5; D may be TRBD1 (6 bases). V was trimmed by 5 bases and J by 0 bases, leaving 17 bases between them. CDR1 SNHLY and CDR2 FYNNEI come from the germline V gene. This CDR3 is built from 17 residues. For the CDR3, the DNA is TGTGCCAGCAGTTCGCAGGGGCCCGGCTATAGCAATCAGCCCCAGCATTTT. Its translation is CASSSQGPGYSNQPQHF.

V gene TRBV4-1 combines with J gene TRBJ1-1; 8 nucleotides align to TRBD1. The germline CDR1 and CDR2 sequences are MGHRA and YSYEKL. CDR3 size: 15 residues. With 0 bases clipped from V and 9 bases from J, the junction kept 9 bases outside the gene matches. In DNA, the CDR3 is TGCGCCAGCAGCCAAGATCGGACAGGGCTGGGGAAAGCTTTCTTT. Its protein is CASSQDRTGLGKAFF.

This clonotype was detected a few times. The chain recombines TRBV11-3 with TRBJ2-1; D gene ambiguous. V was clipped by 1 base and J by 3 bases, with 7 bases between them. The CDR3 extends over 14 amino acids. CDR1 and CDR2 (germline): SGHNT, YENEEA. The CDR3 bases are TGTGCCAGCAGCTTAGGGTCCATCTACAATGAGCAGTTCTTC. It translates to CASSLGSIYNEQFF.

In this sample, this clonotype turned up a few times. The CDR3 DNA is TGTGCCAGCAGCCACCCTCCAAAGCCCTACAATGAGCAGTTCTTC. It translates to CASSHPPKPYNEQFF. The rearrangement uses TRBV14 and TRBJ2-1; no clear D. The length of the CDR3 is 15 residues. Trimming cost V 3 bases and J 2 bases, with 11 bases left between them. CDR1 is SGHDN, CDR2 FVKESK, per germline.

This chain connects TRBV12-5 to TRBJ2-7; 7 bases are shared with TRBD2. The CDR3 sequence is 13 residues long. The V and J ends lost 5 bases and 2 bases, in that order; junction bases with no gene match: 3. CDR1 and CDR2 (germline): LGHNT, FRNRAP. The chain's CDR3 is CASGEGLAYEQYF. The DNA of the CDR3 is TGTGCTAGTGGTGAAGGACTAGCCTACGAGCAGTACTTC.

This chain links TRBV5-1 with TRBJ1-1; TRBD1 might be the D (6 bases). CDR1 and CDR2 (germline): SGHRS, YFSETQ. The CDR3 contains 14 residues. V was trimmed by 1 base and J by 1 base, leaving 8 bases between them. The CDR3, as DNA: TGCGCCAGCAGCTTGAAGGGGGAGAACACTGAAGCTTTCTTT. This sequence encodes CASSLKGENTEAFF.

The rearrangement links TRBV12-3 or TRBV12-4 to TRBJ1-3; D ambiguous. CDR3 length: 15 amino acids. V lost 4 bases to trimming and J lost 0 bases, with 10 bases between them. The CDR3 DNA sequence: TGTGCCAGCAGTTACGTTGGAAGCTCTGGAAACACCATATATTTT. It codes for CASSYVGSSGNTIYF.

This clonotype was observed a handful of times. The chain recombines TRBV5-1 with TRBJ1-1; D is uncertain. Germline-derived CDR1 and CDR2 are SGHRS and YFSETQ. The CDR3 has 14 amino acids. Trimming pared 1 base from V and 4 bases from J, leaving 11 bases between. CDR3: CASSLTVVGTEAFF. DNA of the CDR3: TGCGCCAGCAGCTTGACGGTTGTGGGCACTGAAGCTTTCTTT. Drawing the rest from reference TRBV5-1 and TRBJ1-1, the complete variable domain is KAGVTQTPRYLIKTRGQQVTLSCSPISGHRSVSWYQQTPGQGLQFLFEYFSETQRNKGNFPGRFSGRQFSNSRSEMNVSTLELGDSALYLCASSLTVVGTEAFFGQGTRLTVV.

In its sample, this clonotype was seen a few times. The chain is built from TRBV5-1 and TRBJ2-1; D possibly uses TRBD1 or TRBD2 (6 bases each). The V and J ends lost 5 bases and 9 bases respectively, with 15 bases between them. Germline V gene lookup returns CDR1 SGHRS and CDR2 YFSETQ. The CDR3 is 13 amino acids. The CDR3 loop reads CASRPTGRPEQFF. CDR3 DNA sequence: TGCGCCAGCAGACCCACAGGGAGGCCTGAGCAGTTCTTC.

CDR3 residues: CASSHSPGQGVAKNIQYF. The CDR3 DNA reads as TGCGCCAGCAGCCATTCCCCGGGACAGGGGGTAGCCAAAAACATTCAGTACTTC. The V call is TRBV5-1, the J call TRBJ2-4, with 11 nucleotides matching TRBD1. The CDR3 length is 18 residues. J was trimmed by 0 bases and V by 4 bases; bases with no gene match: 9. Germline V gene data show CDR1 as SGHRS and CDR2 as YFSETQ.

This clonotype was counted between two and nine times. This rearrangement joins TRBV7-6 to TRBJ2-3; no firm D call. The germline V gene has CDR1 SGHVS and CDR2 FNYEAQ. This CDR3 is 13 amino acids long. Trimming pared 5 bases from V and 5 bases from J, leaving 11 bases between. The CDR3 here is CASSPGVGDTQYF. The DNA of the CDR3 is TGTGCCAGCAGCCCGGGCGTTGGAGATACGCAGTATTTT.

In nucleotides, the CDR3 is TGTGCCAGCAGTCCGAACCCAGATACGCAGTATTTT. Translating gives CASSPNPDTQYF. The chain is built from TRBV6-2 or TRBV6-3 and TRBJ2-3, with D uncertain. The CDR3 runs to 12 residues. Germline-derived CDR1 and CDR2 are MNHEY and SVGEGT. V was shortened by 5 bases and J by 4 bases, with 7 bases between the two germline ends.

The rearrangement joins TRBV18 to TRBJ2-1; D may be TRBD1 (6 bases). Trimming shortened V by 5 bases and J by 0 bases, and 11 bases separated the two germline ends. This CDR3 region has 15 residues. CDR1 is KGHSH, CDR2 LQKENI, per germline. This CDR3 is CASSAGASSYNEQFF. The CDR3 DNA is TGTGCCAGCTCAGCAGGGGCGAGCTCCTACAATGAGCAGTTCTTC.

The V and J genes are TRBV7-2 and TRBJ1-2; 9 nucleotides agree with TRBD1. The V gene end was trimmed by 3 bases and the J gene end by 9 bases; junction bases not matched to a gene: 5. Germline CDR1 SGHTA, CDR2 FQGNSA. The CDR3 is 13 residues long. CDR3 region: CASSFGQGIRYTF. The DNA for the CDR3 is TGTGCCAGCAGCTTCGGACAGGGGATACGCTACACCTTC.

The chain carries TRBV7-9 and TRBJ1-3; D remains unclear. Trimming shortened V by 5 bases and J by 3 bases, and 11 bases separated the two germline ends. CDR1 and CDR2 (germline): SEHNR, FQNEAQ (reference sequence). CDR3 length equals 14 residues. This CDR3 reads CASSVIRDGNTIYF. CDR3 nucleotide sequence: TGTGCCAGCAGCGTTATCAGAGATGGAAACACCATATATTTT.

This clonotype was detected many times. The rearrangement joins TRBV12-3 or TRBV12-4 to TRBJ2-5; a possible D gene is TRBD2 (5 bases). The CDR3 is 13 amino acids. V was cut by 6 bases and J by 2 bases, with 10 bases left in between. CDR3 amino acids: CASSFTGQETQYF. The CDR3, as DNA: TGTGCCAGCAGCTTCACGGGGCAAGAGACCCAGTACTTC.

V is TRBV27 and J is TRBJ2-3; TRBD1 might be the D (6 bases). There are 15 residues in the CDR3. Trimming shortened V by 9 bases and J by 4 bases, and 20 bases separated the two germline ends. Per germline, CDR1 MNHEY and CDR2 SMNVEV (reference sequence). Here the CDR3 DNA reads TGTGCCAGTTCGGTAGTTGGGGGCCGCGCAGATACGCAGTATTTT. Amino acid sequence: CASSVVGGRADTQYF.

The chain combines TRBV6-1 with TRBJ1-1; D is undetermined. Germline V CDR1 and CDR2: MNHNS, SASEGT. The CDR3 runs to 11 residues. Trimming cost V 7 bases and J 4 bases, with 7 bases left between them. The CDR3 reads CASKEGTEAFF. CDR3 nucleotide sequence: TGTGCCAGCAAGGAGGGCACTGAAGCTTTCTTT.

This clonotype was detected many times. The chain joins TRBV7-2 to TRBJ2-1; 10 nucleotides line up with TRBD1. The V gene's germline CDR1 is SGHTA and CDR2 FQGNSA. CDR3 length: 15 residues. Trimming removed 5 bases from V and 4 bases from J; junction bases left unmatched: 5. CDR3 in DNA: TGTGCCAGCAGCCCCCGGGACAGGGGATACAATGAGCAGTTCTTC. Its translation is CASSPRDRGYNEQFF.

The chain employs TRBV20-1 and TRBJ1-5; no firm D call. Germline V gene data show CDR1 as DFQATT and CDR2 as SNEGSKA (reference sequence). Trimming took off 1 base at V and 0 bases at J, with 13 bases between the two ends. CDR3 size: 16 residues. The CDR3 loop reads CSARGGTEYSNQPQHF. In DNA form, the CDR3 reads TGCAGTGCTAGAGGAGGCACCGAATATAGCAATCAGCCCCAGCATTTT.

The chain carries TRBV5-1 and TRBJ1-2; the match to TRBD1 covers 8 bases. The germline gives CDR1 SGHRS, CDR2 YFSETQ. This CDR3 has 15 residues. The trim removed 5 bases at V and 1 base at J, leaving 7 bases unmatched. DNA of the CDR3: TGCGCCAGCAGGGCTCGGACAGGGAATAACTATGGCTACACCTTC. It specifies CASRARTGNNYGYTF.

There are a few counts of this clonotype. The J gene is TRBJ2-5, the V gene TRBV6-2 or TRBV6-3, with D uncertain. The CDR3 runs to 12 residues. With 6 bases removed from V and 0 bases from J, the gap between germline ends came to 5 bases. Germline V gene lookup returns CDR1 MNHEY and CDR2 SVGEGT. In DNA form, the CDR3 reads TGTGCCAGCAGCGGCTACCAAGAGACCCAGTACTTC. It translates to CASSGYQETQYF.

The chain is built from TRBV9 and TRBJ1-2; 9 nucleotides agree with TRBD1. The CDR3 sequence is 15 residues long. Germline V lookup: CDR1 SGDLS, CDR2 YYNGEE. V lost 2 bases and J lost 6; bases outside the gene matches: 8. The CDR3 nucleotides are TGTGCCAGCAGCGTTTTCCGGGACAGGGAAGATGGCTACACCTTC. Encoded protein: CASSVFRDREDGYTF.